One sample yielded the 24 T cell receptor beta chains listed below, sequenced in a study of shared clonotypes between healthy human individuals. The table came from immunoSEQ multiplex PCR; TCRdb's copy has only in-frame clones and leaves some out. The sample has about 1.1 million clones; approximately 80% are singletons. Sequenced input: memory CD4+ T cells from PBMCs. Subset reported: CD45RA-negative fraction. The receptors originated from a man younger than 35 in good health. Some clones in this sample may be carry-over from other donors' samples.

Many counts were recorded for this clone. The chain has TRBV10-3 and TRBJ2-7; 8 nucleotides line up with TRBD2. The germline V gene has CDR1 ENHRY and CDR2 SYGVKD. This CDR3 has 16 residues. J lost 0 bases, V lost 7 bases, and 11 bases had no gene match. CDR3: CAITDPGGTGSYEQYF. The CDR3 DNA sequence: TGTGCCATCACTGACCCGGGAGGGACGGGCTCCTACGAGCAGTACTTC.

Only one count was recorded for this clone. The chain couples TRBV4-1 to TRBJ1-4, with D possibly matching TRBD1 (5 bases). Trimming removed 4 bases at V and 5 bases at J, with 11 bases between. Per the germline V gene, CDR1 is MGHRA and CDR2 is YSYEKL. The CDR3 is made up of 14 amino acids. The CDR3 DNA follows: TGCGCCAGCAGCCTCAGGACACCAAATGAAAAACTGTTTTTT. It specifies CASSLRTPNEKLFF.

This clone has only one observation. The rearrangement links TRBV5-6 to TRBJ1-2; the D gene is possibly TRBD1 (6 bases). Germline CDR1 SGHDT, CDR2 YYEEEE. The CDR3 contains 15 residues. V dropped 2 bases and J dropped 5 bases, with 16 bases sitting between them. The DNA for the CDR3 is TGTGCCAGCAGCTTCACAGGGCTACTCGGGTATGGCTACACCTTC. It encodes CASSFTGLLGYGYTF.

The V call is TRBV7-9, the J call TRBJ2-7; the D is unclear. V dropped 2 bases and J dropped 0 bases, with 8 bases sitting between them. The CDR3 is 14 amino acids. Germline CDR1 and CDR2: SEHNR and FQNEAQ (reference sequence). The CDR3 protein is CASSLMAASYEQYF. The DNA for the CDR3 is TGTGCCAGCAGCTTAATGGCAGCCTCCTACGAGCAGTACTTC.

This chain joins TRBV6-5 and TRBJ1-5; tentatively, D is TRBD1 (6 bases). Germline values: CDR1 MNHEY, CDR2 SVGAGI. There are 15 residues in the CDR3. V dropped 4 bases and J dropped 3 bases, with 13 bases sitting between them. Here the CDR3 DNA reads TGTGCCAGCAGTTCGGGTGGACAGCTCAATCAGCCCCAGCATTTT. Encoded protein: CASSSGGQLNQPQHF.

This clone was found once. The gene calls are TRBV27 and TRBJ2-5; 9 nucleotides line up with TRBD1. Germline CDR1 reads MNHEY; CDR2 reads SMNVEV (reference sequence). The CDR3 has 18 residues. V dropped 6 bases and J dropped 4; count of bases not matched to a gene: 18. The CDR3 here is CASRQLNRGLAFGETQYF. The CDR3 nucleotides read TGTGCCAGCAGACAACTCAACAGGGGGCTTGCATTTGGAGAGACCCAGTACTTC.

This clone occurred a few times. The CDR3 is CASSSQGVSYNEQFF. CDR3 coding DNA: TGTGCCAGCAGCTCGCAGGGTGTCTCCTACAATGAGCAGTTCTTC. The chain couples TRBV11-2 to TRBJ2-1; weak D call: TRBD1 (5 bases). The V gene lost 4 bases and the J gene lost 0 bases, with 10 bases spanning the gap. The CDR3 extends over 15 amino acids. Germline CDR1 is SGHAT and CDR2 is FQNNGV.

This rearrangement joins TRBV7-2 to TRBJ1-2; D call uncertain. There are 14 residues in the CDR3. The ends were cut back, 4 bases at V and 9 bases at J, with 18 bases in the middle. Germline assignment: CDR1 SGHTA and CDR2 FQGNSA. Written as DNA, the CDR3 is TGTGCCAGCAGCTCGGAGATGATTGCCCGGAGCTACACCTTC. As protein: CASSSEMIARSYTF.

V gene TRBV4-1 combines with J gene TRBJ2-7, with 14 bases that match TRBD2. Germline-derived CDR1 and CDR2 are MGHRA and YSYEKL. V was clipped by 3 bases and J by 0 bases; unmatched bases: 4. The CDR3 covers 17 residues. The CDR3, as DNA: TGCGCCAGCAGCCAGGGGACTAGCGGGAGAACCTCCTACGAGCAGTACTTC. Amino acid sequence: CASSQGTSGRTSYEQYF.

The rearrangement uses TRBV29-1 and TRBJ2-7; 8 positions agree with TRBD1. The CDR3 is made up of 13 amino acids. The junction had 5 bases not matched to a gene; V was cut back by 4 bases and J by 3 bases. The V gene's germline CDR1 is SQVTM and CDR2 ANQGSEA. CDR3 sequence: CSVGGQEDYEQYF. The DNA of the CDR3 is TGCAGCGTTGGGGGACAGGAGGACTACGAGCAGTACTTC.

This chain links TRBV7-2 with TRBJ2-7; D not certain. This CDR3 is 14 amino acids long. Germline V gene sequence: CDR1 SGHTA, CDR2 FQGNSA. V lost 6 bases and J lost 1, with 13 bases in between. DNA for the CDR3: TGTGCCAGCAGTCACCCCGGCCCTTCCTACGAGCAGTACTTC. This codes for CASSHPGPSYEQYF. The variable domain in full, with the rest retrieved from reference TRBV7-2 and TRBJ2-7, is GAGVSQSPSNKVTEKGKDVELRCDPISGHTALYWYRQSLGQGLEFLIYFQGNSAPDKSGLPSDRFSAERTGGSVSTLTIQRTQQEDSAVYLCASSHPGPSYEQYFGPGTRLTVT.

In its sample, this clone was seen once. The V call is TRBV18, the J call TRBJ2-7; 8 bases align to TRBD1. The CDR3 runs to 15 residues. In germline, CDR1 is KGHSH, CDR2 LQKENI. V shed 3 bases, J shed 5 bases, and the junction held 9 bases outside the gene matches. CDR3 sequence reads: CASSPRDRLNDEQYF. The CDR3 region has the DNA TGTGCCAGCTCACCGCGGGACAGGCTAAATGACGAGCAGTACTTC.

Worth noting for this clone: This clone may be a read error of a much larger clone one base away. The chain carries TRBV10-2 and TRBJ2-3, with a possible D match to TRBD1 (6 bases). V shed 6 bases and J shed 0 bases, with 7 bases lying between them. Looked up from germline, CDR1 is WSHSY and CDR2 is SAAADI. This CDR3 spans 13 amino acids. The CDR3 bases are TGCGCCAGCAGGGACAGAAGCACAGATACGCAGTATTTT. The encoded protein is CASRDRSTDTQYF.

The sample holds one count of this clone. The rearrangement uses TRBV28 and TRBJ2-7; 10 nucleotides align to TRBD2. With 6 bases clipped from V and 4 bases from J, the junction kept 12 bases outside the gene matches. The CDR3 covers 16 residues. Germline V gene lookup returns CDR1 MDHEN and CDR2 SYDVKM. Here the CDR3 reads CASSSLGWTSGYEQYF. CDR3 coding DNA: TGTGCCAGCAGCTCCCTGGGGTGGACTAGCGGTTACGAGCAGTACTTC.

The chain carries TRBV30 and TRBJ2-2, with TRBD2 identical over 9 bases. Germline CDR1 is GTSNPN and CDR2 is SVGIG (reference sequence). Trimming removed 5 bases from V and 6 bases from J; junction bases left unmatched: 7. This CDR3 is built from 14 residues. DNA for the CDR3: TGTGCCTGGGATAGCGGGAGACCCCCCGGGGAGCTGTTTTTT. The encoded protein is CAWDSGRPPGELFF.

The V gene is TRBV27, the J gene TRBJ2-1; tentatively, D is TRBD1 (7 bases). The V end lost 2 bases, the J end lost 3 bases, and 14 bases lay between the germline ends. The germline V gene encodes CDR1 MNHEY and CDR2 SMNVEV (reference sequence). This CDR3 spans 16 amino acids. The CDR3 loop reads CASSLQGGIFYNEQFF. As DNA, the CDR3 is TGTGCCAGCAGTTTACAGGGGGGCATTTTCTACAATGAGCAGTTCTTC.

The chain joins TRBV7-3 to TRBJ2-2, with no clear D. Deletions cut 5 bases from V and 8 bases from J, with 12 bases between. Germline CDR1 and CDR2: SGHTA and FQGTGA. This CDR3 is built from 13 residues. The chain's CDR3 is CASSATPGGELFF. In DNA, the CDR3 is TGTGCCAGCAGCGCCACACCCGGGGGGGAGCTGTTTTTT.

This rearrangement joins TRBV18 to TRBJ1-1; D not resolved. CDR3 length equals 13 residues. CDR1 is KGHSH, CDR2 LQKENI, per germline. Deletions cut 5 bases from V and 4 bases from J, with 11 bases between. The CDR3 DNA reads as TGTGCCAGCTCAATGGACGTAAGCACTGAAGCTTTCTTT. It translates to CASSMDVSTEAFF.

The chain couples TRBV5-4 to TRBJ1-2; D unclear. Germline V lookup: CDR1 SGHNT, CDR2 YYREEE (reference sequence). Trimming removed 0 bases from V and 3 bases from J, with 12 bases in between. The length of the CDR3 is 15 residues. The CDR3 loop reads CASSLAGRTDYGYTF. The CDR3 DNA sequence: TGTGCCAGCAGCTTGGCGGGTAGAACTGACTATGGCTACACCTTC.

This chain uses TRBV10-1 with TRBJ2-2; no clear D gene. Trimming left V 4 bases short and J 3 bases short, with 9 bases between. The germline CDR1 and CDR2 sequences are WNHNN and SYGVQD (reference sequence). This CDR3 comprises 14 residues. As DNA, the CDR3 is TGCGCCAGCAGTGCCCAGGCGTACACCGGGGAGCTGTTTTTT. Protein product: CASSAQAYTGELFF.

This clone was detected many times. The identical CDR3 is also encoded by other nucleotide sequences in the sample. The chain is built from TRBV5-6 and TRBJ2-7, with no clear D. V lost 0 bases and J lost 4, with 8 bases in between. CDR1 and CDR2 (germline): SGHDT, YYEEEE. This CDR3 region has 13 residues. The CDR3 DNA follows: TGTGCCAGCAGCTTGGGCGGAAATTACGAGCAGTACTTC. Protein sequence: CASSLGGNYEQYF.

The chain employs TRBV5-4 and TRBJ2-7, with 9 bases that match TRBD2. The CDR3 has 14 amino acids. With 5 bases clipped from V and 5 bases from J, the junction kept 8 bases outside the gene matches. Germline values: CDR1 SGHNT, CDR2 YYREEE (reference sequence). The CDR3 here is CASRDDSGSDEQYF. The DNA for the CDR3 is TGTGCCAGCAGGGATGATAGCGGGAGTGACGAGCAGTACTTC.

The chain links TRBV9 to TRBJ2-3; tentative D call: TRBD2 (6 bases). This CDR3 region has 16 residues. Germline CDR1 SGDLS, CDR2 YYNGEE. Trimming removed 0 bases from V and 1 base from J, with 12 bases in between. The CDR3 reads CASSVGAGSGTDTQYF. The DNA for the CDR3 is TGTGCCAGCAGCGTAGGTGCGGGGTCAGGCACAGATACGCAGTATTTT.

About this clone: Being one base from a much bigger clone, this may be a read error. This CDR3 is also generated by other DNA sequences in the sample. The chain has TRBV2 and TRBJ2-1; TRBD2 agrees at 9 bases. Germline CDR1 and CDR2: SNHLY and FYNNEI. This CDR3 region has 14 residues. The CDR3 loop reads CASTEREAGNEQFF. CDR3 sequence (DNA): TGCGCCAGTACAGAGCGGGAGGCTGGCAATGAGCAGTTCTTC.